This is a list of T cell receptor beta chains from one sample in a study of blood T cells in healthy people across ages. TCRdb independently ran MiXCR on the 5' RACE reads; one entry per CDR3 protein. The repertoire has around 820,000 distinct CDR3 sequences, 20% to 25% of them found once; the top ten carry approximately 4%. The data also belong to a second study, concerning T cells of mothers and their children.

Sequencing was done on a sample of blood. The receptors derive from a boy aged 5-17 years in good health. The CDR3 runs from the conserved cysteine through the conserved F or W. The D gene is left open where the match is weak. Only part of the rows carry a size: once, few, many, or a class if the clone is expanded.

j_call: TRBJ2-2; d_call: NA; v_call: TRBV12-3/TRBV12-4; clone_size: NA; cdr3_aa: CASDPGLTGELFF; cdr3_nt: TGTGCCAGTGACCCGGGACTCACCGGGGAGCTGTTTTTT
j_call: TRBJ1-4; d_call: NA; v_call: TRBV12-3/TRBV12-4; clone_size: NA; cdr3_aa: CASRGGAGDNEKLFF; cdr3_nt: TGTGCCAGCAGGGGGGGTGCCGGAGATAATGAAAAACTGTTTTTT
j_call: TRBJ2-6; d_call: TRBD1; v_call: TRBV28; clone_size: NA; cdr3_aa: CASSSDRASSGANVLTF; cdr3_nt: TGTGCCAGCAGCTCAGACAGGGCGAGCTCTGGGGCCAACGTCCTGACTTTC
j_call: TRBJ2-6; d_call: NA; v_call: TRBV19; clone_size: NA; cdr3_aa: CASSNIPDGANVLTF; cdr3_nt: TGTGCCAGTAGTAATATCCCAGATGGGGCCAACGTCCTGACTTTC
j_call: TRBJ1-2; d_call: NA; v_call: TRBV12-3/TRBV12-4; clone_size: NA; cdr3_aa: CASSFPGKGYTF; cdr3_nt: TGTGCCAGCAGTTTTCCGGGGAAAGGCTACACCTTC
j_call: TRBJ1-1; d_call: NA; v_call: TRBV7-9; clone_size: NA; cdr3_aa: CASSSNKNTEAFF; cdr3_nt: TGTGCCAGCAGCTCCAATAAGAACACTGAAGCTTTCTTT
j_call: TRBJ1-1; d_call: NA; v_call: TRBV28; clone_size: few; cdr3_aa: CASSGLGANTEAFF; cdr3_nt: TGTGCCAGCAGTGGTTTGGGGGCGAACACTGAAGCTTTCTTT
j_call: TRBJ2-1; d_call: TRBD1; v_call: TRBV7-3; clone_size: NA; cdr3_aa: CASSSYRGNVQFF; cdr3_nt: TGTGCCAGCAGCTCCTACAGGGGAAATGTGCAGTTCTTC
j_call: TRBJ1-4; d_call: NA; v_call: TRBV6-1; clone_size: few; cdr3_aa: CASRGINEKLFF; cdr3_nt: TGTGCCAGCAGAGGGATTAATGAAAAACTGTTTTTT
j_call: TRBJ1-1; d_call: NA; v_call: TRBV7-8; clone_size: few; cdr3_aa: CASSQGLVNTEAFF; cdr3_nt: TGTGCCAGCAGCCAAGGACTAGTGAACACTGAAGCTTTCTTT
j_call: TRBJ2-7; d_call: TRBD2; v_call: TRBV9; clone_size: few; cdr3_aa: CASSAASGAYEQYF; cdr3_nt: TGTGCCAGCAGCGCCGCTAGCGGGGCCTACGAGCAGTACTTC
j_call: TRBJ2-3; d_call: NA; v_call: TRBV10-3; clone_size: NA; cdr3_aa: CAISEGQADTQYF; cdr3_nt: TGTGCCATCAGTGAGGGGCAGGCAGATACGCAGTATTTT
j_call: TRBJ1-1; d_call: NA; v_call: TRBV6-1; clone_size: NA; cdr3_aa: CASSEVAANTEAFF; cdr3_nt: TGTGCCAGCAGTGAAGTAGCGGCGAACACTGAAGCTTTCTTT
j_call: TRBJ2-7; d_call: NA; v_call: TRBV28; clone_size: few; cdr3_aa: CASSSGGVYEQYF; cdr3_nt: TGTGCCAGCTCTTCCGGGGGAGTCTACGAGCAGTACTTC
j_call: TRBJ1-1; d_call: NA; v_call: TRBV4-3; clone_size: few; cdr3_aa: CASSQDLRDDQGDEWTEAFF; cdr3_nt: TGCGCCAGCAGCCAAGATCTCCGGGACGACCAAGGGGACGAATGGACTGAAGCTTTCTTT
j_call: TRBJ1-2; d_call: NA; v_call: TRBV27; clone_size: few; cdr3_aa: CASSPLGKGTYGYTF; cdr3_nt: TGTGCCAGCAGCCCGCTGGGCAAGGGAACCTATGGCTACACCTTC
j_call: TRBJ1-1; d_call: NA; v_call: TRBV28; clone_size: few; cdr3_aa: CASSNPGGGNTEAFF; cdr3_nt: TGTGCCAGCAGTAACCCCGGGGGCGGGAACACTGAAGCTTTCTTT
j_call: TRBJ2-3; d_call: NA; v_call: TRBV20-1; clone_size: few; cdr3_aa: CSARALRYQSTDTQYF; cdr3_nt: TGCAGTGCTAGAGCCTTGAGGTATCAAAGCACAGATACGCAGTATTTT
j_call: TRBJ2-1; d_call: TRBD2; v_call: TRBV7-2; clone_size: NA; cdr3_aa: CASSLVLAGGTNQFF; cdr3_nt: TGTGCCAGCAGCTTAGTTCTAGCGGGGGGCACAAACCAGTTCTTC
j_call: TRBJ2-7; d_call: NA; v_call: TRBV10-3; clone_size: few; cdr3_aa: CATMTPSYEQYF; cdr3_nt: TGTGCCACGATGACACCGTCCTACGAGCAGTACTTC
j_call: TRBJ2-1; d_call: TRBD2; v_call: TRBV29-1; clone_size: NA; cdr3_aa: CSFGSITSGRAGEQFF; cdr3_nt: TGCAGCTTTGGATCCATCACTAGCGGGAGGGCCGGTGAGCAGTTCTTC
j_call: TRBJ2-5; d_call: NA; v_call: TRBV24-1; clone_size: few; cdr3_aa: CATSDATGLRETQYF; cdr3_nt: TGTGCCACCAGTGACGCGACAGGTCTGAGAGAGACCCAGTACTTC
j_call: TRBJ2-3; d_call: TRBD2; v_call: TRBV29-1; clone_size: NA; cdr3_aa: CSVEGSGSSDTQYF; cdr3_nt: TGCAGCGTTGAAGGTAGCGGGAGTTCAGATACGCAGTATTTT
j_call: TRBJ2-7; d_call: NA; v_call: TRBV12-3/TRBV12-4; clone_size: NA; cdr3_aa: CASSLVGAGEAEQYF; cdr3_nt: TGTGCCAGCAGTTTAGTAGGGGCAGGGGAGGCCGAGCAGTACTTC
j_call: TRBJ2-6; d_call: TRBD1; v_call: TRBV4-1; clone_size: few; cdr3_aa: CASRRPGQGSGANVLTF; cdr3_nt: TGCGCCAGCAGACGCCCGGGACAGGGGTCTGGCGCCAACGTCCTGACTTTC
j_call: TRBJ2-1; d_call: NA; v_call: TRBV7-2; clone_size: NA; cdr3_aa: CASSLLGVGYNEQFF; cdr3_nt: TGTGCCAGCAGCTTACTGGGAGTCGGGTACAATGAGCAGTTCTTC
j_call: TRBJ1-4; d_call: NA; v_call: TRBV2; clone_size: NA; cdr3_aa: CARGSSGELFF; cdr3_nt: TGTGCCAGGGGGAGCAGCGGGGAACTGTTTTTT
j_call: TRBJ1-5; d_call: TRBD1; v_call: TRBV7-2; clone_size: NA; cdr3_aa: CASGEQGDQPQHF; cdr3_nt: TGTGCCAGCGGAGAACAGGGGGATCAGCCCCAGCATTTT
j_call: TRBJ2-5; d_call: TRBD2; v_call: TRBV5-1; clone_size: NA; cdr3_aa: CASSLHWTRGKGTQYF; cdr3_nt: TGCGCCAGCAGCCTCCATTGGACTAGGGGAAAGGGGACCCAGTACTTC
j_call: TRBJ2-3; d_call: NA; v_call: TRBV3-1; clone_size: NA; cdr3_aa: CASSLQGYTQYF; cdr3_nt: TGTGCCAGCAGCCTTCAGGGATATACGCAGTATTTT
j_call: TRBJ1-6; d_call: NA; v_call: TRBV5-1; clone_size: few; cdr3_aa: CASSMGGTGNSPLHF; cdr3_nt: TGCGCCAGCAGCATGGGCGGGACGGGGAATTCACCCCTCCACTTT
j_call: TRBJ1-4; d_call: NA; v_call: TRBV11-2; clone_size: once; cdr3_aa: CASSLLTTGGEKLFF; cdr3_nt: TGTGCCAGCAGCTTACTTACCACCGGAGGTGAAAAACTGTTTTTT
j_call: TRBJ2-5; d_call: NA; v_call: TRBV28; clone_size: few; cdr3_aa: CASSLGRGERTQYF; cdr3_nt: TGTGCCAGCAGTTTGGGAAGGGGAGAGCGGACCCAGTACTTC
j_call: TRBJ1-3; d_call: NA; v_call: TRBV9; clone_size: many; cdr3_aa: CASSVGGGNTIYF; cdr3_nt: TGTGCCAGCAGCGTAGGAGGGGGAAACACCATATATTTT
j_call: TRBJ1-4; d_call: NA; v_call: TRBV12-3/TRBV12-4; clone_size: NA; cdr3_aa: CASTSPQGGGEKLFF; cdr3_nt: TGTGCCAGCACCTCACCCCAGGGTGGTGGCGAAAAGCTGTTTTTT
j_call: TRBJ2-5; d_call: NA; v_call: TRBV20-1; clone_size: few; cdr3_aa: CSAQGPTSQYF; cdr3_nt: TGCAGTGCGCAGGGACCGACCTCGCAGTACTTC
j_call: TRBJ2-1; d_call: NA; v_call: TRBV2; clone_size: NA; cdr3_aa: CASMRENEQFF; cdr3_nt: TGTGCCAGCATGCGGGAAAATGAGCAGTTCTTC
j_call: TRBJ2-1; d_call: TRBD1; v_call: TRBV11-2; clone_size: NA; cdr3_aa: CASSLVAGGGYNEQFF; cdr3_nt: TGTGCCAGCAGCTTAGTTGCAGGGGGCGGCTACAATGAGCAGTTCTTC
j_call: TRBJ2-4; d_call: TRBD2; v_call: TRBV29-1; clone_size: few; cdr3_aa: CSALGGADIQYF; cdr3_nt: TGCAGCGCCCTGGGAGGGGCGGACATTCAGTACTTC
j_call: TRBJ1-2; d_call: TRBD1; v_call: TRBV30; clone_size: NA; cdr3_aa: CACQGARGYTF; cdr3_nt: TGTGCCTGTCAGGGGGCTCGGGGCTACACCTTC
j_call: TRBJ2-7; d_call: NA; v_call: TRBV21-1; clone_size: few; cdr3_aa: CASSKGSSRELPYEQYF; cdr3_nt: TGTGCCAGCAGCAAAGGGTCGTCCAGGGAGCTCCCCTACGAGCAGTACTTC
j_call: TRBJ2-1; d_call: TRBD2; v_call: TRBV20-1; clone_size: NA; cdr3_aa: CSAMAGGTSYNEQFF; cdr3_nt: TGCAGTGCTATGGCGGGAGGGACATCATACAATGAGCAGTTCTTC
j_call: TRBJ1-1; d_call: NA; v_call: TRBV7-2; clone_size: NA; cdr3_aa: CASSPRRATEAFF; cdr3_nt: TGTGCCAGCAGCCCACGCCGGGCCACTGAAGCTTTCTTT
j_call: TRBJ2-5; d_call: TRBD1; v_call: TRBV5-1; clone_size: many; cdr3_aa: CASSFGQGKETQYF; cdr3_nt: TGCGCCAGCAGCTTCGGACAGGGAAAAGAGACCCAGTACTTC
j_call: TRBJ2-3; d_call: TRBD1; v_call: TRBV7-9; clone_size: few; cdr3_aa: CASSSLTGTGTDTQYF; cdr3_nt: TGTGCCAGCAGTTCCTTGACAGGGACGGGTACAGATACGCAGTATTTT
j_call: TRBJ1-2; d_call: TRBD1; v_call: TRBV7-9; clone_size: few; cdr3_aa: CASSFPQGEGTDYGYTF; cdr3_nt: TGTGCCAGCAGCTTCCCTCAGGGGGAGGGGACAGACTATGGCTACACCTTC
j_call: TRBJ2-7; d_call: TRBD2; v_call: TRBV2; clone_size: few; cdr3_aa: CASRGLAGDVYEQYF; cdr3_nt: TGTGCCAGCAGAGGACTAGCGGGGGACGTGTACGAGCAGTACTTC
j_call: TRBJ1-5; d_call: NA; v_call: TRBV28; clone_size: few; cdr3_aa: CASSSLPPQHF; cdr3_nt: TGTGCCAGCAGTTCCCTTCCGCCCCAGCATTTT
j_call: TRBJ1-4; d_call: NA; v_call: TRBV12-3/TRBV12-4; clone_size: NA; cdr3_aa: CASRRPDGFNEKLFF; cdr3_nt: TGTGCCAGCAGAAGACCGGACGGATTTAATGAAAAACTGTTTTTT
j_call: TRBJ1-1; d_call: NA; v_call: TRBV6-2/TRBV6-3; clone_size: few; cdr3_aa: CASTTEARRHTEAFF; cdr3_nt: TGTGCCAGCACCACTGAAGCCAGGAGGCACACTGAAGCTTTCTTT
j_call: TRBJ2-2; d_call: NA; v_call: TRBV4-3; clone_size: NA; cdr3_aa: CASSQDRTNTGELFF; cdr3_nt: TGCGCCAGCAGCCAAGATAGGACGAACACCGGGGAGCTGTTTTTT
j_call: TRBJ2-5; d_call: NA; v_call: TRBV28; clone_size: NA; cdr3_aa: CASRKTGRPQETQYF; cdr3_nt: TGTGCCAGCAGGAAAACAGGGAGGCCGCAAGAGACCCAGTACTTC
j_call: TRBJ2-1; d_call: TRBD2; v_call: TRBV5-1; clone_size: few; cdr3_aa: CASSLAGSGGGNEQFF; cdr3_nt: TGCGCCAGCAGCTTGGCCGGTTCGGGAGGGGGGAATGAGCAGTTCTTC
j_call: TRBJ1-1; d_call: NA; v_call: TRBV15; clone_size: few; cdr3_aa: CATITERGMNTEAFF; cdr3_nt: TGTGCCACCATTACTGAACGAGGGATGAACACTGAAGCTTTCTTT
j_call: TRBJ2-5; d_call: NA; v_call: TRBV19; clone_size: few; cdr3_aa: CASSIASQETQYF; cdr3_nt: TGTGCCAGTAGTATCGCTAGTCAAGAGACCCAGTACTTC
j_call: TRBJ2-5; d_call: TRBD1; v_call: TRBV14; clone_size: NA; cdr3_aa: CASSQDQGRGRMETQYF; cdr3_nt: TGTGCCAGCAGCCAAGATCAGGGCAGGGGGCGAATGGAGACCCAGTACTTC
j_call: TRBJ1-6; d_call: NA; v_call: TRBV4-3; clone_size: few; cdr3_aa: CASSQDRGGYNSPLHF; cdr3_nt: TGCGCCAGCAGCCAAGACCGAGGGGGGTATAATTCACCCCTCCACTTT
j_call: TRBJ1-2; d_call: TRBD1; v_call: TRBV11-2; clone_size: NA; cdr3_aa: CASSRIQGTLNFNYGYTF; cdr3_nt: TGTGCCAGCAGCAGAATACAGGGGACTCTAAATTTTAACTATGGCTACACCTTC
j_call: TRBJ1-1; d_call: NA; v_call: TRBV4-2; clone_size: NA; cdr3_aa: CASNHNTGSYTEALF; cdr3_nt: TGTGCCAGCAACCATAATACAGGGTCATACACTGAAGCTCTCTTT